This T cell receptor beta chain was documented in a study of blood T cell repertoires in COVID-19 (dated by TCRdb to 2018 to 2021). Broadly, across the study: The collaborator samples originated in the United States, Italy and Spain and spanned the acute and convalescent phases of COVID-19. The material from the prospective study consisted of cDNA or gDNA derived from T cells, B-cell-depleted T cells, or PBMCs. The dataset comprised deeply sampled blood TCRbeta repertoires from subjects exposed to, actively infected with, or recovered from COVID-19. The repertoires were released in a freely available public database meant as a resource for research on the immune response to SARS-CoV-2. The samples were drawn from the first 160 participants of the ongoing ImmuneRACE study and from 1,254 subjects provided by 6 global collaborators. The sample metadata nearly always contained a de-identified subject ID, COVID-19 status, age in years and sex. Where HLA class I and class II types were available, the types were taken from metadata supplied by the sample provider, not from assay-based typing. The paper's findings and limits, for the study overall: The quantity of clinical and demographic metadata differed by source and by participant and was supplied without curation.

The germline V gene provides CDR1 MDHEN and CDR2 SYDVKM. Including cysteine and phenylalanine, the CDR3 has 14 amino acids. The CDR3 DNA has 42 bases and is translated from base 1. V and J lose 5 bases and 3 bases, and a span of 11 bases separates them. A remark on this clone: Its antigen specificity is not known. No much larger clone exists at a distance of one base, and base qualities are not known.

In the prospective study, participants were roughly 18 to 95 years old, resided in about two dozen geographic areas of the United States, and were enrolled through a virtual design. In the prospective study, participants were assigned to cohorts based on the clinical history participants reported in a screening survey and a study questionnaire. ImmuneRACE Cohort 3 recovered participants were defined by two consecutive negative NP/OP PCR tests, healthcare professional clearance, or symptom resolution. In the prospective study, whole blood, serum and a nasopharyngeal or oropharyngeal swab were collected from each participant by mobile phlebotomists. Participants in the prospective study had the option to provide additional blood draws and questionnaires over a roughly 2-month period. Blood samples from the prospective study were shipped frozen or at room temperature prior to DNA extraction. TCRbeta CDR3 regions were amplified from genomic DNA by means of the immunoSEQ Assay, a bias-controlled multiplex PCR. From the authors' description of their analysis: The number of nucleated cells in each sample was estimated by amplification of reference gene primers within the assay. Sequence reads were collapsed and filtered to measure the absolute abundance of every unique TCRbeta CDR3 rearrangement. For each sample, productive Simpson clonality was calculated by taking the square root of Simpson's diversity index across productive rearrangements. Imported from immuneACCESS, the table was reduced by TCRdb to in-frame sequences with V and J called. These copies leave out some clones; in studies compared against another copy, an unresolved V gene accounts for under half, and the cause of the remainder is not known. V and J calls plus clone size are reproduced from that table; the DNA served to infer D and trimming. The sample table shows 250,000 to 350,000 clones, and roughly 87% are seen once. The top ten hold about 9.8% of the sample.

The rearranged segments are TRBV28 and TRBJ1-5; tentative D gene TRBD1, with 6 bases matching. This clonotype originated in a woman between 18 and 30 years old who had recovered from COVID-19. Sequenced: PBMCs or T cells enriched from blood (not recorded which). This receptor carries the CDR3 CASSNRTVNQPQHF. The sequence in DNA is TGTGCCAGCAGTAATCGGACAGTCAATCAGCCCCAGCATTTT.